The present T cell receptor beta chain was sequenced within a study of blood T cells in healthy people across ages. PBMCs were isolated at a quantity of at least 6 million per sample. Study-wide results and caveats: With age, beta diversity per million T cells declined roughly linearly, significantly by 35 to 40.

CDR1 and CDR2 (germline): SQVTM, ANQGSEA. This CDR3 spans 13 amino acids. Trimming took 6 bases from V and 3 from J, leaving 15 bases between them. This clonotype was recorded at least ten times. The antigen is unknown. PCR was performed a second time for about 7 to 11 cycles using a sample-barcoded 5' primer and a J-beta primer mix. Using its own MiXCR run on the 5' RACE reads, TCRdb lists one record per CDR3 protein. The sample lists 650,000 to 1,000,000 distinct CDR3 sequences; 46% were seen once. V usage is TRBV29-1 and J usage is TRBJ2-7, with D maybe TRBD1 (6 bases). The sequencing input was blood. The sequence derives from a man of 80 years or more in good health. The CDR3 reads CSVVQGTLYEQYF. CDR3 DNA: TGCAGCGTGGTACAGGGAACACTCTACGAGCAGTACTTC.